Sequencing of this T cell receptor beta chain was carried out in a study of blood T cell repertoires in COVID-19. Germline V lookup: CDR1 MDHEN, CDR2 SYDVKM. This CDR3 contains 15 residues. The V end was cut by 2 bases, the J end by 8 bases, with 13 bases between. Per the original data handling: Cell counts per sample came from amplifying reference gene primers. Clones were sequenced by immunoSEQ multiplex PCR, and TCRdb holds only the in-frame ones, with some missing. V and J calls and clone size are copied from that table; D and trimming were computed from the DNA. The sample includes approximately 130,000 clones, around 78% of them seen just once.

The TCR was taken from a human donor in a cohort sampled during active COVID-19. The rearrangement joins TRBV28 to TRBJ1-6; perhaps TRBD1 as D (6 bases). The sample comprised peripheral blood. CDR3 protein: CASSLHRDTYSPLHF. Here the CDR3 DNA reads TGTGCCAGCAGTTTACATCGGGACACTTATTCACCCCTCCACTTT. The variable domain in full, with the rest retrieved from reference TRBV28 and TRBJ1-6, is DVKVTQSSRYLVKRTGEKVFLECVQDMDHENMFWYRQDPGLGLRLIYFSYDVKMKEKGDIPEGYSVSREKKERFSLILESASTNQTSMYLCASSLHRDTYSPLHFGNGTRLTVT.